This TCR beta chain was identified in a study of cytomegalovirus exposure and HLA in healthy donors. Primers for the PCR totalled 60 Vbeta and 13 Jbeta. TCRdb keeps only in-frame clones here, not all; method: immunoSEQ multiplex PCR. Of about 150,000 clones in the sample, roughly 77% were seen once. This cohort consisted of healthy bone marrow donors. The donors, nominally healthy at sampling, likely had unrecorded immune exposures. Specimen: PBMCs. This TCR derives from a male donor in good health and CMV-seronegative.

DNA for the CDR3: TGCGCCAGCAGCTTGAACGACAGGGCGAACACTGAAGCTTTCTTT. It encodes CASSLNDRANTEAFF. The J gene is TRBJ1-1, the V gene TRBV5-1; TRBD1 matches at 7 bases. This CDR3 comprises 15 residues. CDR1 is SGHRS, CDR2 YFSETQ, per germline. Trimming cost V 1 base and J 1 base; bases outside gene matches: 4.